The present entry profiles one T cell receptor beta chain with its context. This entry belongs to a study of blood T cell repertoires in COVID-19. Across the study: Both acute and convalescent COVID-19 samples were obtained from the United States, Italy and Spain. The analysed material was cDNA or gDNA that came from T cells, B-cell-depleted T cells, or PBMCs.

Between the trimmed V and J ends, which lost 6 bases and 5 bases, there was a span of 14 bases. Germline CDR1 is LGHNT and CDR2 is FRNRAP. This CDR3 is 14 amino acids long. Sequenced by immunoSEQ multiplex PCR; TCRdb stores in-frame clones only, minus some. The sample shows around 130,000 clones, around 80% of them seen only once. Source material: peripheral blood. This clonotype was sampled from a man between 65 and 85 years old with acute or convalescent COVID-19. The chain couples TRBV12-5 to TRBJ2-1, with a tentative D call TRBD1 (7 bases). The CDR3 region is CASGQGGRNNEQFF. CDR3 DNA: TGTGCTAGTGGGCAGGGGGGCCGGAACAATGAGCAGTTCTTC. Full variable domain (outside the CDR3, taken from reference TRBV12-5 and TRBJ2-1): DARVTQTPRHKVTEMGQEVTMRCQPILGHNTVFWYRQTMMQGLELLAYFRNRAPLDDSGMPKDRFSAEMPDATLATLKIQPSEPRDSAVYFCASGQGGRNNEQFFGPGTRLTVL.